The 29 T cell receptor beta chains reported below all come from one sample, sequenced in a study of blood T cell repertoires in COVID-19. Libraries were prepared by immunoSEQ multiplex PCR; TCRdb keeps only in-frame clonotypes and omits some of them. The sample includes 85,000 to 95,000 clones, about three quarters of them seen just once. Sample: peripheral blood. Receptors were obtained from a woman at least 80 years old with acute or convalescent COVID-19.

This chain links TRBV5-5 with TRBJ1-4; no reliable D call. The CDR3 has 14 residues. Germline loops: CDR1 SGHKS, CDR2 YYEKEE (reference sequence). V was shortened by 1 base and J by 8 bases, with 12 bases between the two germline ends. The CDR3 here is CASSLFLGGEKLFF. The CDR3 region has the DNA TGTGCCAGCAGCTTGTTCTTGGGAGGAGAAAAACTGTTTTTT.

This chain links TRBV7-2 with TRBJ2-5, with 7 bases matching TRBD2. The length of the CDR3 is 14 residues. V shed 5 bases, J shed 3 bases, and the junction held 6 bases outside the gene matches. Per the germline V gene, CDR1 is SGHTA and CDR2 is FQGNSA. CDR3 protein: CASSAERGKETQYF. The CDR3 nucleotides read TGTGCCAGCAGCGCAGAGCGGGGTAAAGAGACCCAGTACTTC.

J is TRBJ1-4 and V is TRBV12-3 or TRBV12-4; 7 bases fit TRBD1. Germline trimming cut 5 bases from V and 8 bases from J; bases unmatched to any gene: 5. This CDR3 contains 13 residues. The CDR3 loop reads CASSLRQGEKLFF. CDR3 nucleotide sequence: TGTGCCAGCAGTCTCAGACAGGGAGAAAAACTGTTTTTT.

The gene calls are TRBV7-2 and TRBJ1-2; unclear D gene. CDR3 length: 15 amino acids. V was shortened by 3 bases and J by 3 bases, with 14 bases between the two germline ends. The germline V gene encodes CDR1 SGHTA and CDR2 FQGNSA. The CDR3 nucleotides read TGTGCCAGCAGCTTCGCGGCGGGCGCAGACTATGGCTACACCTTC. Encoded protein: CASSFAAGADYGYTF.

The V call is TRBV2, the J call TRBJ1-2, with a tentative D call TRBD1 (6 bases). V lost 5 bases and J lost 5, with 15 bases in between. In germline, CDR1 is SNHLY, CDR2 FYNNEI. The CDR3 consists of 14 residues. CDR3 region: CASSSQGLEYGYTF. The CDR3 region has the DNA TGTGCCAGCAGTTCACAGGGTTTGGAGTATGGCTACACCTTC.

The sample holds a few counts of this clone. The chain combines TRBV7-3 with TRBJ1-1; a weak D match, TRBD1 (5 bases). Per germline, CDR1 SGHTA and CDR2 FQGTGA. V lost 0 bases and J lost 3, with 11 bases in between. The CDR3 extends over 15 amino acids. DNA for the CDR3: TGTGCCAGCAGCTTAACCCCAGGGTGGGACACTGAAGCTTTCTTT. Its translation: CASSLTPGWDTEAFF.

This clone appeared a few times. The chain uses TRBV6-2 or TRBV6-3 and TRBJ1-2; D perhaps matches TRBD1 (6 bases). The CDR3 extends over 15 amino acids. V lost 4 bases to trimming and J lost 3 bases, with 15 bases between them. Germline V lookup: CDR1 MNHEY, CDR2 SVGEGT. The CDR3 loop reads CASSSPGGGYYGYTF. The CDR3 nucleotides read TGTGCCAGCAGTTCCCCGGGAGGGGGGTACTATGGCTACACCTTC.

The rearrangement joins TRBV7-2 to TRBJ2-1; TRBD1 agrees at 7 bases. After removal of 0 bases from V and 3 bases from J, the junction contained 2 bases not matched to a gene. In germline, CDR1 is SGHTA, CDR2 FQGNSA. CDR3 length: 15 residues. The DNA for the CDR3 is TGTGCCAGCAGCTTAGCGGGGACAGTCTACAATGAGCAGTTCTTC. Translation gives CASSLAGTVYNEQFF.

The chain has TRBV9 and TRBJ1-2; D gene ambiguous. The CDR3 is made up of 13 amino acids. Trimming stripped 4 bases from V and 4 bases from J, with 11 bases between. CDR1 and CDR2 (germline): SGDLS, YYNGEE. The CDR3 here is CASSRESGYGYTF. CDR3 DNA: TGTGCCAGCAGCAGAGAGTCTGGCTATGGCTACACCTTC.

This clone was counted a few times. The chain couples TRBV27 to TRBJ2-7; tentatively, D is TRBD2 (5 bases). Germline V gives CDR1 MNHEY, CDR2 SMNVEV (reference sequence). The CDR3 contains 14 residues. V lost 4 bases and J 2 bases, leaving 12 bases between the germline ends. DNA for the CDR3: TGTGCCAGCAGTTCCTGGACGGGAACCTACGAGCAGTACTTC. Translating gives CASSSWTGTYEQYF.

V gene TRBV28 combines with J gene TRBJ2-5; D is undetermined. Germline CDR1 MDHEN, CDR2 SYDVKM. V was cut by 6 bases and J by 5 bases, with 16 bases left in between. The CDR3 covers 14 residues. The CDR3 nucleotides are TGTGCCAGCAGAAAAGAACCTGGAGCGGAGACCCAGTACTTC. It specifies CASRKEPGAETQYF.

The CDR3 region has the DNA TGTGCCATCAGTGAGAGTTGGGGGGACACTGAAGCTTTCTTT. This encodes CAISESWGDTEAFF. The chain has TRBV10-3 and TRBJ1-1, with a tentative D call TRBD1 (5 bases). Trimming took off 2 bases at V and 3 bases at J, with 10 bases between the two ends. Germline V gene sequence: CDR1 ENHRY, CDR2 SYGVKD. This CDR3 is built from 14 residues.

This clone was detected only a few times. V usage is TRBV5-6 and J usage is TRBJ1-4; D may be TRBD1 (6 bases). There are 14 residues in the CDR3. The germline V and J ends were trimmed by 3 bases and 3 bases, with 9 bases remaining between them. Per germline, CDR1 SGHDT and CDR2 YYEEEE. The CDR3 loop reads CASSYRQANEKLFF. The CDR3 nucleotides are TGTGCCAGCAGCTACAGACAGGCTAATGAAAAACTGTTTTTT.

This sequence joins TRBV4-3 and TRBJ1-1; D is uncertain. V dropped 4 bases and J dropped 5 bases, with 14 bases sitting between them. The CDR3 has 14 amino acids. The germline V gene has CDR1 LGHNA and CDR2 YSLEER. This CDR3 reads CASSPQLRGTEAFF. The DNA of the CDR3 is TGCGCCAGCAGCCCTCAACTAAGAGGAACTGAAGCTTTCTTT.

This clone is a singleton in its sample. V is TRBV7-2 and J is TRBJ1-1, with 8 bases aligning to TRBD1. The CDR3 covers 16 residues. The V segment lost 2 bases and the J segment 4 bases; nucleotides outside the gene matches: 9. Per germline, CDR1 SGHTA and CDR2 FQGNSA. Here the CDR3 DNA reads TGTGCCAGCAGCTTATGGCAGGGGGCTGTGGGCACTGAAGCTTTCTTT. Protein sequence: CASSLWQGAVGTEAFF.

V and J are TRBV19 and TRBJ2-7; 12 bases agree with TRBD1. The CDR3 is made up of 13 amino acids. Looked up from germline, CDR1 is LNHDA and CDR2 is SQIVND (reference sequence). V lost 6 bases, J lost 5 bases, and 2 bases stayed unmatched. CDR3 region: CASRGQGADEQYF. CDR3 DNA: TGTGCCAGTAGGGGACAGGGGGCTGACGAGCAGTACTTC.

The chain couples TRBV27 to TRBJ1-1, with TRBD1 identical over 10 bases. CDR1 and CDR2 (germline): MNHEY, SMNVEV (reference sequence). The V gene end was trimmed by 5 bases and the J gene end by 7 bases; junction bases not matched to a gene: 7. The CDR3 length is 14 residues. CDR3 sequence reads: CASSPRQGAGEAFF. The CDR3 DNA sequence: TGTGCCAGCAGTCCGCGACAGGGGGCCGGTGAAGCTTTCTTT.

V is TRBV10-3 and J is TRBJ2-5; no reliable D call. V was clipped by 0 bases and J by 8 bases, with 10 bases between them. CDR3 length: 13 amino acids. Germline lookup yields CDR1 ENHRY and CDR2 SYGVKD. The CDR3 here is CAISESSHSTQYF. The CDR3, as DNA: TGTGCCATCAGTGAGTCTTCCCACTCTACCCAGTACTTC.

This rearrangement joins TRBV6-5 to TRBJ1-2; weak D call: TRBD1 (6 bases). The CDR3 totals 14 residues. Germline V lookup: CDR1 MNHEY, CDR2 SVGAGI. V was shortened by 6 bases and J by 2 bases, with 13 bases between the two germline ends. The DNA for the CDR3 is TGTGCCAGCAGGGGTTGGGGGCCAAACTATGGCTACACCTTC. Encoded protein: CASRGWGPNYGYTF.

The chain is built from TRBV7-2 and TRBJ1-3; D unclear. This CDR3 is 15 amino acids long. V gave up 2 bases and J gave up 1 base, with 9 bases separating them. Germline V gene sequence: CDR1 SGHTA, CDR2 FQGNSA. This CDR3 is CASSLTVGSGNTIYF. The CDR3, as DNA: TGTGCCAGCAGCTTAACGGTCGGTTCTGGAAACACCATATATTTT. The entire variable domain, with the rest obtained from reference TRBV7-2 and TRBJ1-3, is as follows: GAGVSQSPSNKVTEKGKDVELRCDPISGHTALYWYRQSLGQGLEFLIYFQGNSAPDKSGLPSDRFSAERTGGSVSTLTIQRTQQEDSAVYLCASSLTVGSGNTIYFGEGSWLTVV.

The chain recombines TRBV10-1 with TRBJ2-7, with 8 bases matching TRBD1. From germline, CDR1 is WNHNN and CDR2 SYGVQD (reference sequence). The CDR3 has 16 residues. Losses at the gene ends were 9 bases for V and 3 bases for J; bases not matched to a gene: 16. CDR3 nucleotides: TGCGCCAGTCCGGGACAGGCCCGAGGGTACTACTACGAGCAGTACTTC. Translation gives CASPGQARGYYYEQYF.

The V and J genes are TRBV5-4 and TRBJ2-3; 8 nucleotides line up with TRBD1. The V gene end was trimmed by 8 bases and the J gene end by 2 bases; junction bases not matched to a gene: 7. Germline V CDR1 and CDR2: SGHNT, YYREEE (reference sequence). CDR3 size: 14 residues. CDR3 loop: CASRTGTFTDTQYF. CDR3 bases: TGTGCCAGTCGGACAGGGACTTTCACAGATACGCAGTATTTT.

The CDR3, as DNA: TGCGCCAGCAGCTTGGCCGGGGTCTACGAGCAGTACTTC. Its protein product is CASSLAGVYEQYF. The V and J genes are TRBV5-1 and TRBJ2-7; the D gene is possibly TRBD2 (5 bases). The CDR3 extends over 13 amino acids. CDR1 and CDR2 (germline): SGHRS, YFSETQ. Trimming pared 0 bases from V and 3 bases from J, leaving 7 bases between.

This clone turned up a few times. V and J are TRBV28 and TRBJ1-2; 8 positions agree with TRBD1. V gave up 4 bases and J gave up 8 bases; unmatched junction bases: 12. The CDR3 totals 15 residues. The germline gives CDR1 MDHEN, CDR2 SYDVKM. For the CDR3, the DNA is TGTGCCAGCAGTTCAGCCCAGGGGGCCAACTCGGGCTACACCTTC. Protein: CASSSAQGANSGYTF.

V usage is TRBV5-1 and J usage is TRBJ2-7, with 10 positions matching TRBD1. Germline trimming cut 5 bases from V and 7 bases from J; bases unmatched to any gene: 12. There are 15 residues in the CDR3. Looked up from germline, CDR1 is SGHRS and CDR2 is YFSETQ. The CDR3 is CASRPGTGVNQEQYF. CDR3 DNA sequence: TGCGCCAGCAGACCCGGGACAGGGGTCAATCAAGAGCAGTACTTC.

V usage is TRBV2 and J usage is TRBJ2-1; D uncertain. The V gene lost 5 bases and the J gene lost 0 bases, with 8 bases spanning the gap. Germline CDR1 SNHLY, CDR2 FYNNEI. This CDR3 has 14 amino acids. The CDR3 region has the DNA TGTGCCAGCAGTTTATCTAGCTCCTACAATGAGCAGTTCTTC. It encodes CASSLSSSYNEQFF. Full variable domain (remainder filled in from reference TRBV2 and TRBJ2-1): EPEVTQTPSHQVTQMGQEVILRCVPISNHLYFYWYRQILGQKVEFLVSFYNNEISEKSEIFDDQFSVERPDGSNFTLKIRSTKLEDSAMYFCASSLSSSYNEQFFGPGTRLTVL.

The rearrangement uses TRBV7-6 and TRBJ2-2; the match to TRBD1 covers 9 bases. The J segment lost 7 bases and the V segment lost 5 bases, leaving 8 bases of the junction unmatched. This CDR3 contains 15 residues. Germline CDR1 is SGHVS and CDR2 is FNYEAQ. The CDR3 DNA is TGTGCCAGCAGCATAGGGACAGGGAAGTACGGGGAGCTGTTTTTT. Translation gives CASSIGTGKYGELFF.

The chain employs TRBV5-1 and TRBJ1-4; D may be TRBD1 (5 bases). V was trimmed by 1 base and J by 0 bases, leaving 10 bases between them. The CDR3 covers 16 residues. Germline loops: CDR1 SGHRS, CDR2 YFSETQ. CDR3: CASSLRLGATNEKLFF. CDR3 nucleotide sequence: TGCGCCAGCAGCTTGAGATTAGGGGCAACTAATGAAAAACTGTTTTTT.

The rearrangement uses TRBV3-1 (or the pseudogene TRBV3-2) and TRBJ2-1; 8 bases are a match to TRBD1. The germline CDR1 and CDR2 sequences are LGHDT and YNNKEL (reference sequence). CDR3 length: 15 residues. V shed 4 bases and J 1 base; nucleotides not matched to a gene: 3. The CDR3 DNA is TGTGCCAGCAGCCTGGGGACAGGTTCCTACAATGAGCAGTTCTTC. It is translated as CASSLGTGSYNEQFF.